The 19 T cell receptor beta chains below were found in one sample sequenced in a study of blood T cell repertoires in COVID-19. This table comes from immunoSEQ multiplex PCR, and its TCRdb copy is limited to in-frame clones, with some not included. The sample has hundreds of thousands of clones; around 85% are singletons. The specimen was peripheral blood. The receptors come from a woman between 25 and 40 years old who had recovered from COVID-19.

This chain links TRBV29-1 with TRBJ1-1; D is undetermined. From germline, CDR1 is SQVTM and CDR2 ANQGSEA. The V end lost 7 bases, the J end lost 7 bases, and 13 bases lay between the germline ends. CDR3 size: 11 residues. The chain's CDR3 is CSGTKGDEAFF. The CDR3, as DNA: TGCAGCGGTACAAAAGGAGATGAAGCTTTCTTT.

This chain uses TRBV19 with TRBJ2-5; D is unresolved. The germline V and J ends were trimmed by 4 bases and 3 bases, with 9 bases remaining between them. Looked up from germline, CDR1 is LNHDA and CDR2 is SQIVND (reference sequence). The CDR3 is 13 amino acids. The CDR3 loop reads CASSNPVKETQYF. The CDR3, as DNA: TGTGCCAGTAGTAATCCGGTAAAAGAGACCCAGTACTTC.

In its sample, this clone was seen once. The gene calls are TRBV20-1 and TRBJ1-5; D gene unclear. Trimming cost V 3 bases and J 6 bases, with 6 bases left between them. CDR1 and CDR2 from the germline V gene are DFQATT and SNEGSKA (reference sequence). This CDR3 has 11 residues. CDR3 in DNA: TGCAGTGCTAGTACCGGTCAGCCCCAGCATTTT. Translation: CSASTGQPQHF.

The rearrangement joins TRBV7-2 to TRBJ1-1, with D tentatively TRBD1 (6 bases). The CDR3 sequence is 17 residues long. CDR1 and CDR2 (germline): SGHTA, FQGNSA. The germline V and J ends were trimmed by 1 base and 1 base, with 16 bases remaining between them. The CDR3 region has the DNA TGTGCCAGCAGCTTAGTAGAATACAGGGTTTCGAACACTGAAGCTTTCTTT. Translation gives CASSLVEYRVSNTEAFF.

This chain uses TRBV5-5 with TRBJ1-2, with D possibly TRBD1 on 6 matching bases. The V end lost 4 bases, the J end lost 0 bases, and 10 bases lay between the germline ends. CDR1 and CDR2 from the germline V gene are SGHKS and YYEKEE (reference sequence). This CDR3 has 14 residues. The CDR3 region has the DNA TGTGCCAGCAGCCGGGACATACCTAACTATGGCTACACCTTC. Protein: CASSRDIPNYGYTF. Full variable domain (missing parts from reference TRBV5-5 and TRBJ1-2): DAGVTQSPTHLIKTRGQQVTLRCSPISGHKSVSWYQQVLGQGPQFIFQYYEKEERGRGNFPDRFSARQFPNYSSELNVNALLLGDSALYLCASSRDIPNYGYTFGSGTRLTVV.

This chain joins TRBV28 and TRBJ2-3; the match to TRBD2 covers 14 bases. The CDR3 runs to 17 residues. The V and J ends lost 4 bases and 8 bases, in that order; junction bases with no gene match: 11. CDR1 is MDHEN, CDR2 SYDVKM, per germline. Here the CDR3 reads CASSSGLAGGWGGTQYF. CDR3 coding DNA: TGTGCCAGCAGTTCCGGACTAGCGGGAGGATGGGGAGGTACGCAGTATTTT.

There are a few counts of this clone. The rearrangement joins TRBV2 to TRBJ2-2, with TRBD1 identical over 8 bases. V shed 7 bases and J 0 bases; nucleotides not matched to a gene: 1. Germline CDR1 is SNHLY and CDR2 is FYNNEI. This CDR3 is 14 amino acids long. The CDR3 DNA reads TGTGCCAGCACAGGGGGCCCGAACACCGGGGAGCTGTTTTTT. It translates to CASTGGPNTGELFF.

The V and J genes are TRBV6-5 and TRBJ2-2; D is perhaps TRBD2 (6 bases). V was pared by 1 base and J by 2 bases, with 11 bases between. The CDR3 spans 16 residues. Per the germline V gene, CDR1 is MNHEY and CDR2 is SVGAGI. The CDR3 bases are TGTGCCAGCAGTTACTGGGACTGGTATAACACCGGGGAGCTGTTTTTT. This translates into CASSYWDWYNTGELFF.

This sequence joins TRBV6-2 or TRBV6-3 and TRBJ2-7; TRBD2 aligns across 12 bases. This CDR3 comprises 16 residues. V trimming: 2 bases; J trimming: 5 bases; junction bases outside the gene matches: 7. CDR1 is MNHEY, CDR2 SVGEGT, per germline. The CDR3 sequence is CASSYRRTSGTNEQYF. CDR3 DNA: TGTGCCAGCAGTTACCGCCGGACTAGCGGGACGAACGAGCAGTACTTC.

The chain is built from TRBV10-3 and TRBJ2-5, with D possibly being TRBD1 (5 bases). The germline gives CDR1 ENHRY, CDR2 SYGVKD. The CDR3 loop spans 15 amino acids. Trimming left V 0 bases short and J 4 bases short, with 12 bases between. CDR3 bases: TGTGCCATCAGTGAGTCGCCCAGGGTAGCAGAGACCCAGTACTTC. Translating gives CAISESPRVAETQYF.

V and J are TRBV4-2 and TRBJ1-2; D is unclear. Germline lookup yields CDR1 LGHNA and CDR2 YNFKEQ. CDR3 length equals 16 residues. Trimming removed 1 base from V and 6 bases from J, with 18 bases in between. The CDR3 spells CASSQAVDLELNGYTF. The CDR3 nucleotides read TGTGCCAGCAGCCAAGCGGTAGACCTAGAACTCAATGGCTACACCTTC.

The chain couples TRBV27 to TRBJ2-6; D remains unclear. The ends were cut back, 5 bases at V and 0 bases at J, with 14 bases in the middle. The CDR3 is 17 amino acids. Germline values: CDR1 MNHEY, CDR2 SMNVEV (reference sequence). The DNA of the CDR3 is TGTGCCAGCAGTCTACAGTATCCAAACTCTGGGGCCAACGTCCTGACTTTC. Protein product: CASSLQYPNSGANVLTF.

The V gene is TRBV5-5, the J gene TRBJ2-3, with 9 bases matching TRBD1. Germline values: CDR1 SGHKS, CDR2 YYEKEE (reference sequence). The V gene end was trimmed by 0 bases and the J gene end by 8 bases; junction bases not matched to a gene: 10. The CDR3 totals 16 residues. The CDR3 spells CASSLAWGQGIGTQYF. CDR3 nucleotide sequence: TGTGCCAGCAGCTTGGCCTGGGGACAGGGCATTGGTACGCAGTATTTT.

This sequence joins TRBV6-2 or TRBV6-3 and TRBJ1-1; D remains unclear. V lost 2 bases, J lost 11 bases, and 15 bases lay in between. The CDR3 sequence is 13 residues long. CDR1 MNHEY and CDR2 SVGEGT come from the germline V gene. The CDR3, as DNA: TGTGCCAGCAGTTACACGCTGGAGGACCGGGCTTTCTTT. Protein: CASSYTLEDRAFF.

The CDR3 protein is CASSFGTGSEAFF. The CDR3, as DNA: TGTGCCAGCAGCTTCGGAACAGGGTCTGAAGCTTTCTTT. The rearrangement joins TRBV7-2 to TRBJ1-1, with a tentative D call TRBD1 (6 bases). V lost 3 bases and J 6 bases, leaving 11 bases between the germline ends. The V gene's germline CDR1 is SGHTA and CDR2 FQGNSA. CDR3 length: 13 amino acids.

This sequence joins TRBV19 and TRBJ1-2; TRBD1 is a possible D gene (6 bases). This CDR3 has 13 amino acids. Germline CDR1 LNHDA, CDR2 SQIVND (reference sequence). V was shortened by 7 bases and J by 6 bases, with 15 bases between the two germline ends. The CDR3 protein is CASTGTSNDGYTF. The DNA of the CDR3 is TGTGCCAGTACGGGGACAAGCAACGATGGCTACACCTTC.

J is TRBJ1-6 and V is TRBV15; D is possibly TRBD1 (6 bases). This CDR3 has 16 residues. CDR1 and CDR2 from the germline V gene are LNHNV and YYDKDF (reference sequence). With 3 bases removed from V and 4 bases from J, the gap between germline ends came to 13 bases. CDR3 sequence reads: CATSSQQGWYNSPLHF. As DNA, the CDR3 is TGTGCCACCAGCAGCCAACAGGGTTGGTATAATTCACCCCTCCACTTT.

V and J are TRBV19 and TRBJ1-2, with TRBD1 matching over 11 bases. CDR3 length: 17 amino acids. Trimming at V came to 6 bases and at J to 3 bases, leaving 12 bases not matched to a gene. Looked up from germline, CDR1 is LNHDA and CDR2 is SQIVND (reference sequence). The CDR3 region has the DNA TGTGCCAGTAGCCGGCGGACTCGGGACAGGGGGTACTATGGCTACACCTTC. It is translated as CASSRRTRDRGYYGYTF.

This chain uses TRBV5-6 with TRBJ2-5, with D hard to call. The V and J ends lost 3 bases and 4 bases respectively, with 7 bases between them. The length of the CDR3 is 12 residues. Germline CDR1 and CDR2: SGHDT and YYEEEE. The CDR3 nucleotides read TGTGCCAGCAGCTCTGTCCCAGAGACCCAGTACTTC. Translating gives CASSSVPETQYF.